Sequencing of this T cell receptor (beta chain) was carried out in a study of low-dose radiotherapy and immunotherapy resistance in tumors. Study-wide context: Cohort 2's total reached 13 Gy over 26 weeks, at 1 Gy per fraction every two weeks. Study patients were administered oral aspirin at 300 mg daily for four cycles from cycle 1 day 1.

The time point here: after trial treatment. As to treatment: LDRT plus nivolumab, ipilimumab, low-dose cyclophosphamide and aspirin (RACIN trial). As their treatment, donors received nivolumab, ipilimumab, aspirin, low-dose cyclophosphamide and low-dose radiotherapy. Ten or more counts support this clonotype. Priming of first-strand cDNA relied on TRAV- and TRBV-specific primers (covering alpha and beta chains). The authors ran around 22 PCR cycles to amplify TCRs with a constant-region primer and V-primer adapter. TCRdb analysed the reads with MiXCR anew, one entry per CDR3 protein. This table has roughly 100,000 distinct CDR3 sequences, less than 25% appearing once. CDR3 length equals 15 residues. V lost 7 bases and J lost 4; bases outside the gene matches: 8. CDR1 and CDR2 (germline): MNHNS, SASEGT.

V is TRBV6-1 and J is TRBJ2-1; TRBD2 aligns across 9 bases. This TCR was sampled from a male donor with prostate cancer. Sequenced material: PBMCs, taken after low-dose radiotherapy plus immunotherapy. CDR3 loop: CASILAGGQYNEQFF. CDR3 nucleotide sequence: TGTGCCAGCATCTTGGCGGGGGGGCAGTACAATGAGCAGTTCTTC.